The 19 T cell receptor beta chains given below trace back to one sample, sequenced in a study of early T cells in non-severe SARS-CoV-2 infection. TCRdb recomputed calls from the 5' RACE reads with MiXCR, one row per CDR3 protein. The repertoire holds approximately 56,000 distinct CDR3 sequences, approximately 10% seen once, with less than 15% in the top ten. The sequenced sample consisted of whole blood. Receptors were obtained from an adult who was a healthcare worker with PCR-confirmed SARS-CoV-2 infection or an uninfected control (not recorded which).

This clonotype was seen at least ten times. V gene TRBV12-3 or TRBV12-4 combines with J gene TRBJ1-5, with 8 bases that match TRBD1. This CDR3 is 14 amino acids long. With V trimmed by 6 bases and J by 1 base, 2 bases remained unmatched. The CDR3 DNA follows: TGTGCCAGCAGGCAGGGGGCGAGCAATCAGCCCCAGCATTTT. Translating it yields CASRQGASNQPQHF.

With respect to this clonotype: An end of the junction differs from the germline gene, which may be a read error. This rearrangement joins TRBV29-1 to TRBJ1-3; no clear D gene. The CDR3 runs 11 residues. From germline, CDR1 is SQVTM and CDR2 ANQGSEA. In DNA form, the CDR3 reads TGCAGCGCTGAACTTAGAAACACCATATATTTT. It is translated as CSAELRNTIYF.

The chain links TRBV19 to TRBJ2-1; D is possibly TRBD2 (5 bases). Trimming left V 3 bases short and J 0 bases short, with 9 bases between. Germline V gene lookup returns CDR1 LNHDA and CDR2 SQIVND (reference sequence). This CDR3 has 15 residues. The DNA for the CDR3 is TGTGCCAGTAGTATTCTAGCAACCTCCTACAATGAGCAGTTCTTC. Translation: CASSILATSYNEQFF.

This clonotype was counted only a few times. The chain couples TRBV12-3 or TRBV12-4 to TRBJ1-3; D is undetermined. The CDR3 runs to 12 residues. The germline V and J ends were trimmed by 7 bases and 4 bases, with 8 bases remaining between them. The chain's CDR3 is CASTGGGNTIYF. The DNA of the CDR3 is TGTGCCAGCACCGGAGGGGGAAACACCATATATTTT.

This clonotype has at least ten counts. The chain links TRBV24-1 to TRBJ2-2, with D possibly matching TRBD2 (5 bases). Germline V gives CDR1 KGHDR, CDR2 SFDVKD. The CDR3 length is 14 residues. V was pared by 7 bases and J by 2 bases, with 10 bases between. CDR3 DNA sequence: TGTGCCACCAGAATGGGAGCAAACACCGGGGAGCTGTTTTTT. This translates into CATRMGANTGELFF.

This clonotype has ten or more counts. The chain uses TRBV7-2 and TRBJ2-7, with D uncertain. Germline lookup yields CDR1 SGHTA and CDR2 FQGNSA. The CDR3 is 14 amino acids. Trimming pared 2 bases from V and 2 bases from J, leaving 10 bases between. CDR3: CASSLMGIPYEQYF. The CDR3 coding sequence is TGTGCCAGCAGCTTAATGGGCATACCCTACGAGCAGTACTTC.

The V call is TRBV7-9, the J call TRBJ2-3; 8 nucleotides agree with TRBD2. CDR1 SEHNR and CDR2 FQNEAQ come from the germline V gene (reference sequence). The CDR3 is made up of 15 amino acids. Unmatched junction bases numbered 7, after V lost 7 bases and J lost 1 base. CDR3 nucleotides: TGTGCCAGCAACGGAGGGCGGGGGGGCACAGATACGCAGTATTTT. It is translated as CASNGGRGGTDTQYF.

This clonotype was counted ten times or more. The chain uses TRBV5-1 and TRBJ2-7; TRBD1 matches 9 bases. With V trimmed by 7 bases and J by 3 bases, 5 bases remained unmatched. In germline, CDR1 is SGHRS, CDR2 YFSETQ. This CDR3 has 13 residues. CDR3 DNA sequence: TGCGCCAGCGCTAGGGGACAGGGCTACGAGCAGTACTTC. Residues: CASARGQGYEQYF.

This clonotype was seen only a few times. The CDR3 sequence is CSVEDLGEVTGREGFYTQYF. The CDR3 bases are TGCAGCGTTGAAGATCTGGGAGAGGTGACGGGGCGGGAGGGCTTTTACACGCAGTATTTT. This chain connects TRBV29-1 to TRBJ2-3; 9 bases match TRBD2. Germline V CDR1 and CDR2: SQVTM, ANQGSEA. The CDR3 has 20 amino acids. V shed 0 bases and J 9 bases; nucleotides not matched to a gene: 25.

This clonotype was counted many times. The gene calls are TRBV6-5 and TRBJ1-3; no clear D. Trimming removed 7 bases at V and 0 bases at J, with 13 bases between. Germline V gene data show CDR1 as MNHEY and CDR2 as SVGAGI. This CDR3 spans 15 amino acids. The CDR3 spells CASMRASSSGNTIYF. CDR3 sequence (DNA): TGTGCCAGCATGAGGGCATCGAGCTCTGGAAACACCATATATTTT.

The rearrangement uses TRBV19 and TRBJ1-5, with no clear D. The V gene's germline CDR1 is LNHDA and CDR2 SQIVND (reference sequence). The CDR3 length is 14 residues. Trimming cost V 10 bases and J 5 bases, with 18 bases left between them. The CDR3 here is CAKNPPDPYQPQHF. CDR3 bases: TGTGCCAAAAATCCCCCGGACCCCTATCAGCCCCAGCATTTT.

This clonotype was seen repeatedly, ten times or more. The chain uses TRBV7-9 and TRBJ2-5; D unclear. V dropped 2 bases and J dropped 1 base, with 11 bases sitting between them. Germline-derived CDR1 and CDR2 are SEHNR and FQNEAQ (reference sequence). There are 15 residues in the CDR3. CDR3 DNA: TGTGCCAGCAGCTTATCTCGGTTATTCCAAGAGACCCAGTACTTC. Protein sequence: CASSLSRLFQETQYF.

This clonotype came up a few times. This rearrangement joins TRBV29-1 to TRBJ2-4; unclear D gene. The CDR3 is 11 residues long. Germline CDR1 and CDR2: SQVTM and ANQGSEA. The ends were cut back, 7 bases at V and 0 bases at J, with 4 bases in the middle. CDR3 sequence: CSALAKNIQYF. CDR3 DNA: TGCAGCGCCTTAGCCAAAAACATTCAGTACTTC.

The chain recombines TRBV5-4 with TRBJ1-6; D gene ambiguous. Germline values: CDR1 SGHNT, CDR2 YYREEE (reference sequence). CDR3 size: 12 residues. Trimming shortened V by 0 bases and J by 8 bases, and 3 bases separated the two germline ends. CDR3 amino acids: CASSLVDSPLHF. CDR3 DNA sequence: TGTGCCAGCAGCTTGGTGGATTCACCCCTCCACTTT.

This clonotype was observed at least ten times. The V and J genes are TRBV5-1 and TRBJ2-1, with D uncertain. The CDR3 covers 13 residues. The germline V and J ends were trimmed by 0 bases and 5 bases, with 6 bases remaining between them. The germline CDR1 and CDR2 sequences are SGHRS and YFSETQ. DNA for the CDR3: TGCGCCAGCAGCTTGGGGGCCCACAATGAGCAGTTCTTC. It is translated as CASSLGAHNEQFF.

At least ten counts were recorded for this clonotype. The gene calls are TRBV9 and TRBJ2-7; 10 bases align to TRBD2. The germline CDR1 and CDR2 sequences are SGDLS and YYNGEE. This CDR3 comprises 15 residues. V lost 0 bases, J lost 6 bases, and 6 bases stayed unmatched. CDR3 amino acids: CASSVGASGRTEQYF. The CDR3, as DNA: TGTGCCAGCAGCGTAGGGGCTAGCGGGAGAACCGAGCAGTACTTC.

This clonotype showed up just a few times. CDR3 sequence reads: CASSITDTQYF. The CDR3 DNA reads TGTGCCAGCAGCATCACAGATACGCAGTATTTT. This chain connects TRBV7-2 to TRBJ2-3; D remains ambiguous. Looked up from germline, CDR1 is SGHTA and CDR2 is FQGNSA. This CDR3 contains 11 residues. The ends were cut back, 5 bases at V and 2 bases at J, with 2 bases in the middle.

This sequence joins TRBV12-3 or TRBV12-4 and TRBJ2-1; D is undetermined. CDR3 length equals 11 residues. V was cut by 4 bases and J by 7 bases, with 5 bases left in between. CDR3 in amino acids: CASSSRNEQFF. The CDR3 DNA sequence: TGTGCCAGCAGTTCTAGGAATGAGCAGTTCTTC.

This clonotype was recorded at least ten times. The V gene is TRBV30, the J gene TRBJ1-4; D is possibly TRBD1 (6 bases). In germline, CDR1 is GTSNPN, CDR2 SVGIG (reference sequence). Trimming left V 2 bases short and J 1 base short, with 8 bases between. The CDR3 is 14 amino acids. Here the CDR3 reads CAWSRTVTNEKLFF. The CDR3 nucleotides are TGTGCCTGGAGTCGGACAGTAACTAATGAAAAACTGTTTTTT.